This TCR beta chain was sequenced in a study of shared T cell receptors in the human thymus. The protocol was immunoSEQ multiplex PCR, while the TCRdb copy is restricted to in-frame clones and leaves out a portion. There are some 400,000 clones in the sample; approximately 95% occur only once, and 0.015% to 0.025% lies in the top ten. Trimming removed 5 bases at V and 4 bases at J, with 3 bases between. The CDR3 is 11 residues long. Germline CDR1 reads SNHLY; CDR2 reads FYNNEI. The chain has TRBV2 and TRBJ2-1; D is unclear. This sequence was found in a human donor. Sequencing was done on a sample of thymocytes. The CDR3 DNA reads TGTGCCAGCAGTAAATACAATGAGCAGTTCTTC. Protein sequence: CASSKYNEQFF.